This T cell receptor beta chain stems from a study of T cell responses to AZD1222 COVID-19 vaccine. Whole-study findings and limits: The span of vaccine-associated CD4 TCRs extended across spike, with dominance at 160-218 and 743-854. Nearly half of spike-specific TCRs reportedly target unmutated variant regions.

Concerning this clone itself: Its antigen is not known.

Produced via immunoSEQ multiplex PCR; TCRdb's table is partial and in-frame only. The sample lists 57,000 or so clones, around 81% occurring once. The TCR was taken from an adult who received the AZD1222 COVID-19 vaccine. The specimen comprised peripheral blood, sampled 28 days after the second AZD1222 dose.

CDR3 sequence: CASSARAGDYNEQFF. CDR3 sequence (DNA): TGTGCCAGCAGCGCCAGGGCGGGGGACTACAATGAGCAGTTCTTC. The chain is built from TRBV6-5 and TRBJ2-1, with 7 positions matching TRBD2. The germline V gene encodes CDR1 MNHEY and CDR2 SVGAGI. The J segment lost 3 bases and the V segment lost 6 bases, leaving 8 bases of the junction unmatched. The CDR3 covers 15 residues.